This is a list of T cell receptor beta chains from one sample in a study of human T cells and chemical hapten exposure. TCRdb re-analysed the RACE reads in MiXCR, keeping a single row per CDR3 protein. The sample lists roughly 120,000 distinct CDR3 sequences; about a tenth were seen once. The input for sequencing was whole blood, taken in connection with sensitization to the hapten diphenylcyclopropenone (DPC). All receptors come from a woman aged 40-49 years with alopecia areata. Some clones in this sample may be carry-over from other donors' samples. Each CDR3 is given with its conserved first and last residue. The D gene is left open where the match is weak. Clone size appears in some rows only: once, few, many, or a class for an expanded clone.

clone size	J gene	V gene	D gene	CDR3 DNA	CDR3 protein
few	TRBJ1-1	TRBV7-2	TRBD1	TGTGCCAGCAGCAGCCGACAGGGGATGAACACTGAAGCTTTCTTT	CASSSRQGMNTEAFF
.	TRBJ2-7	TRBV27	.	TGTGCCAGCAGTCCCATAAGGGCCTCCTACGAGCAGTACTTC	CASSPIRASYEQYF
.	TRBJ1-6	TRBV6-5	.	TGTGCCAGCATGGAGGACGGGTGGAGTTCACCCCTCCACTTT	CASMEDGWSSPLHF
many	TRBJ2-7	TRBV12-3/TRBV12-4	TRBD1	TGTGCCAGCGGCCCTTTCAGGGGGCACGAGCAGTACTTC	CASGPFRGHEQYF
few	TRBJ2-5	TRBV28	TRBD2	TGTGCCAGCAGTACCCGGACTAGCGGGGGCCCCCAAGAGACCCAGTACTTC	CASSTRTSGGPQETQYF
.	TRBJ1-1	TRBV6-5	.	TGTGCCAGCGGATCAATACAGGGAGTTGAAGCTTTCTTT	CASGSIQGVEAFF
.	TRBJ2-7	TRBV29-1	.	TGCAGCGTTGAAGCGCCCCGGGACACGGAAGGTCCCTACGAGCAGTACTTC	CSVEAPRDTEGPYEQYF
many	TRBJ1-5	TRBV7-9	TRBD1	TGTGCCAGCAGCCCGGGACAGATCAATCAGCCCCAGCATTTT	CASSPGQINQPQHF
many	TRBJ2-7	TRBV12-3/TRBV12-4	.	TGTGCCAGCAGTAAGATAAGCTCCTACGAGCAGTACTTC	CASSKISSYEQYF
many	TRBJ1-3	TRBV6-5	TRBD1	TGTGCCAGCAGTACAGGGGGCGAGTCTGGAAACACCATATATTTT	CASSTGGESGNTIYF
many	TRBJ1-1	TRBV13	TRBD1	TGTGCCAGCAGCCTACAGGGGCCGGGAAACACTGAAGCTTTCTTT	CASSLQGPGNTEAFF
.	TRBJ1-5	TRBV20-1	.	TGCAGTGCTAGAGGCGGGGCAAATCAGCCCCAGCATTTT	CSARGGANQPQHF